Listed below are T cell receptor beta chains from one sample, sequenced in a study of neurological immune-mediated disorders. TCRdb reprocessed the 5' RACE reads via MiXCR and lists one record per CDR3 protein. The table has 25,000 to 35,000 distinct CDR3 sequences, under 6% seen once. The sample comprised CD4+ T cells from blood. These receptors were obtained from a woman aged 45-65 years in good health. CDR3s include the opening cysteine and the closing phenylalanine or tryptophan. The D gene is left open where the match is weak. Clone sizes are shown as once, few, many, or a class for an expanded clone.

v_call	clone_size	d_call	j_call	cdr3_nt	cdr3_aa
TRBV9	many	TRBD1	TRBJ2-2	TGTGCCAGCAGCGTCACCCGACCAGGGGGCGTGAACACCGGGGAGCTGTTTTTT	CASSVTRPGGVNTGELFF
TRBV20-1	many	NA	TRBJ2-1	TGCAGTGTTAGACTGGGGGCGGAGAATGAGCAGTTCTTC	CSVRLGAENEQFF
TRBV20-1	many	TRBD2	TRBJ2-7	TGCAGTGCTAGAGGGGAGACAAAAACCGGGACTAGCGGGAGGGTCGAGCAGTACTTC	CSARGETKTGTSGRVEQYF
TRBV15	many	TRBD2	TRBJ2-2	TGTGCCACGGGCGGGGGGCGTAACACCGGGGAGCTGTTTTTT	CATGGGRNTGELFF
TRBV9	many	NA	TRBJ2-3	TGTGCCAGCAGCGTAGTAGGGGGGGCCCCCACAGATACGCAGTATTTT	CASSVVGGAPTDTQYF
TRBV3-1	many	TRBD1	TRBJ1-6	TGTGCCAGCAGCCTCACAGGGGGAAATTCACCCCTCCACTTT	CASSLTGGNSPLHF
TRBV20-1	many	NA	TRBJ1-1	TGCAGTGCGGGTGGGGCAGTGGGCTCATGGGCTTTCTTT	CSAGGAVGSWAFF
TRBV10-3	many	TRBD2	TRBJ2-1	TGTGCCATCATGGGACTAGCGGACAATGAGCAGTTCTTC	CAIMGLADNEQFF
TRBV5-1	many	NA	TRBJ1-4	TGCGCCAGCAGCTTGCAGGGTGTCACTAATGAAAAACTGTTTTTT	CASSLQGVTNEKLFF
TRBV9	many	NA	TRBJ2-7	TGTGCCAGCAGCTCCGGGACGCTCGGCTCCTACGAGCAGTACTTC	CASSSGTLGSYEQYF
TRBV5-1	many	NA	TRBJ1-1	TGCGCCAGCAGCTTGCAGACAGGGAACACTGAAGCTTTCTTT	CASSLQTGNTEAFF